The 25 T cell receptor beta chains given below trace back to one sample, sequenced in a study of blood T cell repertoires in COVID-19. Produced via immunoSEQ multiplex PCR; TCRdb's table is partial and in-frame only. Of roughly 520,000 clones listed, 88% are singletons. Sequencing input: PBMCs or T cells enriched from blood (not recorded which). The source of these receptors is a woman between 40 and 50 years old who had recovered from COVID-19.

In the case of this clone: Other DNA sequences within the sample encode an identical CDR3. The rearrangement links TRBV20-1 to TRBJ2-2; no clear D. The CDR3 covers 13 residues. With 3 bases removed from V and 1 base from J, the gap between germline ends came to 6 bases. Per the germline V gene, CDR1 is DFQATT and CDR2 is SNEGSKA (reference sequence). CDR3 region: CSASAGNTGELFF. As DNA, the CDR3 is TGCAGTGCTAGTGCAGGGAACACCGGGGAGCTGTTTTTT.

The chain carries TRBV5-8 and TRBJ1-4; D remains ambiguous. Between the trimmed V and J ends, which lost 0 bases and 7 bases, there was a span of 13 bases. The CDR3 sequence is 15 residues long. The germline V gene has CDR1 SGHTS and CDR2 YDEGEE. The CDR3: CASSLAGSRGEKLFF. CDR3 DNA sequence: TGTGCCAGCAGCTTGGCCGGGTCTCGGGGTGAAAAACTGTTTTTT.

Here the CDR3 DNA reads TGTGCCAGCAGCATGGGACAGGGGGCTGACTACGAAAAACTGTTTTTT. Its translation is CASSMGQGADYEKLFF. V and J are TRBV9 and TRBJ1-4; 12 bases are shared with TRBD1. The germline gives CDR1 SGDLS, CDR2 YYNGEE. The CDR3 has 16 amino acids. Losses at the gene ends were 4 bases for V and 8 bases for J; bases not matched to a gene: 9. Together with reference TRBV9 and TRBJ1-4, the CDR3 gives the full variable domain: DSGVTQTPKHLITATGQRVTLRCSPRSGDLSVYWYQQSLDQGLQFLIQYYNGEERAKGNILERFSAQQFPDLHSELNLSSLELGDSALYFCASSMGQGADYEKLFFGSGTQLSVL.

This sequence joins TRBV24-1 and TRBJ2-7; weak D call: TRBD2 (7 bases). The CDR3 loop spans 16 amino acids. Germline CDR1 KGHDR, CDR2 SFDVKD. The V end was cut by 3 bases, the J end by 2 bases, with 16 bases between. DNA for the CDR3: TGTGCCACCAGTGATCCAGGGGCTAGCGGCCCCTACGAGCAGTACTTC. Encoded protein: CATSDPGASGPYEQYF.

The chain joins TRBV7-2 to TRBJ2-3; TRBD1 is a possible D gene (5 bases). Trimming shortened V by 3 bases and J by 0 bases, and 13 bases separated the two germline ends. The germline gives CDR1 SGHTA, CDR2 FQGNSA. The CDR3 extends over 16 amino acids. This chain's CDR3 is CASSLAGHISTDTQYF. DNA of the CDR3: TGTGCCAGCAGCTTGGCCGGACACATAAGCACAGATACGCAGTATTTT.

The chain couples TRBV19 to TRBJ1-4, with D unclear. This CDR3 is built from 12 residues. Germline loops: CDR1 LNHDA, CDR2 SQIVND (reference sequence). The CDR3 region has the DNA TGTGGGTCGGGGTTCGGGAATGAAAAACTGTTTTTT. This translates into CGSGFGNEKLFF.

In regard to this clone: An end of the junction differs from the germline gene, which may be a read error. The chain is built from TRBV4-3 and TRBJ2-7, with TRBD2 identical over 10 bases. CDR3 length: 18 amino acids. Per germline, CDR1 LGHNA and CDR2 YSLEER. CDR3 residues: CASSQFQTSGIYSHEQYF. The CDR3 DNA reads as TGCGCCAGCAGCCAATTCCAAACTAGCGGGATATACTCCCACGAGCAGTACTTC.

This chain links TRBV4-1 with TRBJ2-5; the D gene is possibly TRBD2 (6 bases). The CDR3 spans 14 residues. Germline V CDR1 and CDR2: MGHRA, YSYEKL. V lost 0 bases and J lost 5, with 10 bases in between. The CDR3 spells CASSQDSGLETQYF. CDR3 DNA: TGCGCCAGCAGCCAAGACAGCGGGTTGGAGACCCAGTACTTC.

V usage is TRBV6-5 and J usage is TRBJ1-3; maybe TRBD1 (5 bases). Trimming removed 6 bases at V and 4 bases at J, with 13 bases between. The CDR3 runs to 14 residues. Germline V gene data show CDR1 as MNHEY and CDR2 as SVGAGI. CDR3 region: CASSVLRGGNTIYF. CDR3 bases: TGTGCCAGCAGCGTTTTGCGGGGCGGAAACACCATATATTTT.

This rearrangement joins TRBV2 to TRBJ1-1; D unclear. The germline V gene encodes CDR1 SNHLY and CDR2 FYNNEI. The CDR3 sequence is 14 residues long. The V end lost 3 bases, the J end lost 1 base, and 9 bases lay between the germline ends. The CDR3: CASSDGLRNTEAFF. For the CDR3, the DNA is TGTGCCAGCAGTGACGGACTCAGGAACACTGAAGCTTTCTTT.

The chain couples TRBV4-3 to TRBJ2-3, with 8 bases that match TRBD2. The CDR3 length is 18 residues. Unmatched junction bases numbered 9, after V lost 1 base and J lost 0 bases. The germline CDR1 and CDR2 sequences are LGHNA and YSLEER. In DNA, the CDR3 is TGCGCCAGCAGCCAAGCGGGCAGCGGGGGATCTAGCACAGATACGCAGTATTTT. Translating it yields CASSQAGSGGSSTDTQYF.

This clone showed up just a few times. This chain joins TRBV2 and TRBJ1-2, with 8 nucleotides matching TRBD1. The CDR3 extends over 15 amino acids. V gave up 2 bases and J gave up 13 bases; unmatched junction bases: 15. The germline V gene has CDR1 SNHLY and CDR2 FYNNEI. CDR3 in amino acids: CASSERGQGNTGVTF. CDR3 nucleotides: TGTGCCAGCAGTGAACGCGGACAGGGCAATACGGGGGTCACCTTC.

The V and J genes are TRBV5-4 and TRBJ2-2; TRBD2 matches 9 bases. Trimming removed 7 bases from V and 2 bases from J; junction bases left unmatched: 6. Germline V CDR1 and CDR2: SGHNT, YYREEE (reference sequence). The CDR3 runs 15 residues. This CDR3 reads CASRSGSSNTGELFF. CDR3 coding DNA: TGTGCCAGCCGTAGCGGGAGCTCTAACACCGGGGAGCTGTTTTTT.

CDR3 amino acids: CASSYLQGNSPLHF. Written as DNA, the CDR3 is TGTGCCAGCAGTTACTTACAGGGAAATTCACCCCTCCACTTT. The gene calls are TRBV6-5 and TRBJ1-6; the D gene is possibly TRBD1 (6 bases). The CDR3 totals 14 residues. Germline CDR1 MNHEY, CDR2 SVGAGI. Trimming cost V 1 base and J 7 bases, with 8 bases left between them.

This sequence joins TRBV9 and TRBJ1-4; D is undetermined. This CDR3 is 16 amino acids long. V was trimmed by 0 bases and J by 5 bases, leaving 14 bases between them. Germline V gene lookup returns CDR1 SGDLS and CDR2 YYNGEE. CDR3 nucleotide sequence: TGTGCCAGCAGCGTAGCTCCGCTCGCGAAGAATGAAAAACTGTTTTTT. Its translation: CASSVAPLAKNEKLFF.

In DNA form, the CDR3 reads TGCGCCAGCGAGGCGGGAGGGTACGGGGAGCTGTTTTTT. This gives the protein CASEAGGYGELFF. V gene TRBV5-1 combines with J gene TRBJ2-2; TRBD2 matches 9 bases. Germline CDR1 and CDR2: SGHRS and YFSETQ. The CDR3 covers 13 residues. The V and J ends lost 7 bases and 7 bases, in that order; junction bases with no gene match: 5.

The chain uses TRBV5-1 and TRBJ2-3, with 12 bases matching TRBD2. This CDR3 region has 15 residues. The germline V gene encodes CDR1 SGHRS and CDR2 YFSETQ. J lost 8 bases, V lost 0 bases, and 4 bases had no gene match. As DNA, the CDR3 is TGCGCCAGCAGCTTGGAGACTAGCGGGAGTGGTACGCAGTATTTT. Translation gives CASSLETSGSGTQYF.

This chain connects TRBV15 to TRBJ1-4; 9 bases fit TRBD1. This CDR3 contains 15 residues. Trimming at V came to 2 bases and at J to 7 bases, leaving 5 bases not matched to a gene. Germline V gene data show CDR1 as LNHNV and CDR2 as YYDKDF (reference sequence). CDR3 bases: TGTGCCACCAGCAGAAACAGGGGGCTAATTGAAAAACTGTTTTTT. Translation gives CATSRNRGLIEKLFF.

The sample holds many counts of this clone. The chain couples TRBV2 to TRBJ2-5, with 7 bases fitting TRBD2. The CDR3 is made up of 12 amino acids. Germline assignment: CDR1 SNHLY and CDR2 FYNNEI. J was trimmed by 5 bases and V by 7 bases; bases with no gene match: 4. The CDR3 region has the DNA TGTGCCAGCAAGCGGGGACCCGAGACCCAGTACTTC. Its translation: CASKRGPETQYF. The variable domain in full, with the rest retrieved from reference TRBV2 and TRBJ2-5, is EPEVTQTPSHQVTQMGQEVILRCVPISNHLYFYWYRQILGQKVEFLVSFYNNEISEKSEIFDDQFSVERPDGSNFTLKIRSTKLEDSAMYFCASKRGPETQYFGPGTRLLVL.

V usage is TRBV10-3 and J usage is TRBJ1-4; 7 bases are shared with TRBD1. The CDR3 spans 15 residues. Germline lookup yields CDR1 ENHRY and CDR2 SYGVKD. Trimming cost V 3 bases and J 5 bases; bases outside gene matches: 6. The CDR3 loop reads CAISDSGQANEKLFF. In DNA, the CDR3 is TGTGCCATCAGTGACAGCGGACAGGCGAATGAAAAACTGTTTTTT.

CDR3 nucleotides: TGTGCCAGCAGTGCGGGGCCCTCCGGGACAGGGCTAAATCAGCCCCAGCATTTT. Amino acids: CASSAGPSGTGLNQPQHF. The V call is TRBV6-1, the J call TRBJ1-5; 9 bases are shared with TRBD1. The trim removed 4 bases at V and 4 bases at J, leaving 14 bases unmatched. Germline values: CDR1 MNHNS, CDR2 SASEGT. The CDR3 totals 18 residues.

This chain links TRBV5-1 with TRBJ2-7; 8 bases align to TRBD1. This CDR3 comprises 14 residues. The J segment lost 5 bases and the V segment lost 5 bases, leaving 9 bases of the junction unmatched. Germline lookup yields CDR1 SGHRS and CDR2 YFSETQ. CDR3 sequence: CASRQGAPEDEQYF. CDR3 bases: TGCGCCAGCAGGCAGGGGGCACCGGAGGACGAGCAGTACTTC.

The chain joins TRBV18 to TRBJ2-5; 10 bases are a match to TRBD1. Germline V gives CDR1 KGHSH, CDR2 LQKENI. The CDR3 spans 15 residues. Losses at the gene ends were 3 bases for V and 0 bases for J; bases not matched to a gene: 1. The CDR3 coding sequence is TGTGCCAGCTCACCGGGGACAGGGGACCAAGAGACCCAGTACTTC. Translation: CASSPGTGDQETQYF.

The sample holds a few counts of this clone. The V and J genes are TRBV5-1 and TRBJ1-2; TRBD1 agrees at 12 bases. The germline V gene has CDR1 SGHRS and CDR2 YFSETQ. The trim removed 5 bases at V and 2 bases at J, leaving 4 bases unmatched. The CDR3 extends over 15 amino acids. CDR3 nucleotides: TGCGCCAGCAGGCTGGGGACAGGGGGCAACTATGGCTACACCTTC. It codes for CASRLGTGGNYGYTF. The full variable domain, its missing parts supplied by reference TRBV5-1 and TRBJ1-2, is KAGVTQTPRYLIKTRGQQVTLSCSPISGHRSVSWYQQTPGQGLQFLFEYFSETQRNKGNFPGRFSGRQFSNSRSEMNVSTLELGDSALYLCASRLGTGGNYGYTFGSGTRLTVV.

This clone occurred once. The gene calls are TRBV30 and TRBJ1-1; D may be TRBD1 (5 bases). V lost 0 bases and J 0 bases, leaving 11 bases between the germline ends. The germline V gene encodes CDR1 GTSNPN and CDR2 SVGIG (reference sequence). The CDR3 is 15 amino acids. CDR3 bases: TGTGCCTGGAGTGTGGGGCACGTTCTGAACACTGAAGCTTTCTTT. It encodes CAWSVGHVLNTEAFF.